This TCR beta chain originates from a study of blood T cell repertoires in COVID-19. Study-level background: Acute and convalescent COVID-19 samples came from the United States, Italy and Spain. The analysed material was cDNA or gDNA that came from T cells, B-cell-depleted T cells, or PBMCs.

This clone came up a few times. Here immunoSEQ multiplex PCR was the method, and the copy in TCRdb shows in-frame clones only, minus some. Of under 450,000 clones in the sample, roughly nine tenths were seen once. Allocation to cohorts depended on clinical history reported by the participants. The source material was PBMCs or T cells enriched from blood (not recorded which). The TCR was taken from a woman in her forties who had been exposed to COVID-19.

The CDR3 DNA reads as TGTGCCAGCACCCGGGACAGGGTTAACGAGCAGTACTTC. This sequence encodes CASTRDRVNEQYF. The V gene is TRBV18, the J gene TRBJ2-7; 9 positions match TRBD1. V was clipped by 8 bases and J by 5 bases; unmatched bases: 7. The CDR3 runs to 13 residues. CDR1 is KGHSH and CDR2 is LQKENI in the germline V gene.